These 19 T cell receptor beta chains were sequenced from one sample in a study of cytomegalovirus exposure and HLA in healthy donors. It was with 60 Vbeta and 13 Jbeta primers that the PCR ran. Generated by immunoSEQ multiplex PCR, the TCRdb table keeps only in-frame clones and is missing some. The data hold some 160,000 clones, with 65% to 80% observed a single time. The sequencing sample was made of PBMCs. The receptor source for this set is a woman aged 30 to 39 in good health and CMV-seronegative.

This clone was detected once. The chain uses TRBV28 and TRBJ2-5; weak D call: TRBD1 (5 bases). The CDR3 is made up of 15 amino acids. CDR1 is MDHEN and CDR2 is SYDVKM in the germline V gene. The V end was cut by 3 bases, the J end by 1 base, with 12 bases between. The CDR3 is CASSFGTGAQETQYF. In DNA, the CDR3 is TGTGCCAGCAGTTTCGGTACAGGTGCCCAAGAGACCCAGTACTTC.

The V gene is TRBV7-2, the J gene TRBJ2-3; 8 bases agree with TRBD2. CDR1 and CDR2 (germline): SGHTA, FQGNSA. The CDR3 extends over 14 amino acids. Trimming removed 2 bases from V and 4 bases from J; junction bases left unmatched: 2. The CDR3 sequence: CASSLSGRADTQYF. The CDR3 DNA reads TGTGCCAGCAGCTTAAGCGGGAGAGCAGATACGCAGTATTTT.

A note on this clone: Its ends do not fully match the called genes, so a read error is possible. The V call is TRBV7-9, the J call TRBJ1-1; 7 nucleotides align to TRBD1. CDR1 SEHNR and CDR2 FQNEAQ come from the germline V gene (reference sequence). This CDR3 region has 16 residues. CDR3 nucleotide sequence: TGTTCCAGCAGCTTGCTTATAGCAGGGGGACGGGCTGAAGCTTTCTTT. It codes for CSSSLLIAGGRAEAFF.

CDR3 sequence (DNA): TGTGCCAGCAGCTTTAGTGGGGGACAAGTTTTCTTT. Residues: CASSFSGGQVFF. The genes are TRBV5-4 and TRBJ1-1; D is possibly TRBD1 (6 bases). The CDR3 contains 12 residues. The ends were cut back, 2 bases at V and 13 bases at J, with 15 bases in the middle. The V gene's germline CDR1 is SGHNT and CDR2 YYREEE (reference sequence).

This rearrangement joins TRBV6-1 to TRBJ1-5; D possibly corresponds to TRBD1 (5 bases). Between the trimmed V and J ends, which lost 4 bases and 0 bases, there was a span of 7 bases. The CDR3 consists of 14 residues. Germline V gene lookup returns CDR1 MNHNS and CDR2 SASEGT. CDR3 in DNA: TGTGCCAGCAGTGGACAGATTAGCAATCAGCCCCAGCATTTT. This gives the protein CASSGQISNQPQHF.

The chain has TRBV2 and TRBJ2-7, with 13 bases matching TRBD2. The V and J ends lost 4 bases and 6 bases, in that order; junction bases with no gene match: 6. There are 15 residues in the CDR3. Germline V gene data show CDR1 as SNHLY and CDR2 as FYNNEI. The CDR3 here is CASSVGLAGYSEQYF. CDR3 nucleotides: TGTGCCAGCAGTGTGGGACTAGCGGGGTATTCCGAGCAGTACTTC.

The chain recombines TRBV19 with TRBJ1-2; D is unresolved. Germline CDR1 and CDR2: LNHDA and SQIVND (reference sequence). This CDR3 has 16 amino acids. V was clipped by 7 bases and J by 0 bases, with 18 bases between them. In DNA form, the CDR3 reads TGTGCCAGTACCCCACCAGTGGTCTTCGCTAACTATGGCTACACCTTC. Protein product: CASTPPVVFANYGYTF. The complete variable domain, with remaining parts taken from reference TRBV19 and TRBJ1-2, reads DGGITQSPKYLFRKEGQNVTLSCEQNLNHDAMYWYRQDPGQGLRLIYYSQIVNDFQKGDIAEGYSVSREKKESFPLTVTSAQKNPTAFYLCASTPPVVFANYGYTFGSGTRLTVV.

The chain joins TRBV12-1 to TRBJ1-3. TRBV12-1 is given as a pseudogene. This CDR3 contains 15 residues. DNA for the CDR3: TGTGCCAGCATCAAAGAGGGCAGCCTCTACGGCACCATATATTTT. Protein sequence: CASIKEGSLYGTIYF.

The chain links TRBV5-1 to TRBJ1-4; 7 bases match TRBD1. Germline lookup yields CDR1 SGHRS and CDR2 YFSETQ. The CDR3 extends over 13 amino acids. V was clipped by 6 bases and J by 5 bases; unmatched bases: 4. CDR3 amino acids: CASKGAPNEKLFF. DNA of the CDR3: TGCGCCAGCAAGGGGGCACCCAATGAAAAACTGTTTTTT.

This rearrangement joins TRBV11-2 to TRBJ1-5; no reliable D call. Germline lookup yields CDR1 SGHAT and CDR2 FQNNGV. Trimming removed 1 base at V and 11 bases at J, with 12 bases between. The CDR3 is made up of 13 amino acids. Here the CDR3 reads CASSLGSAGSQHF. In DNA, the CDR3 is TGTGCCAGCAGCTTAGGATCTGCGGGGTCCCAGCATTTT.

The chain links TRBV7-2 to TRBJ2-7, with 7 bases aligning to TRBD1. The CDR3 is made up of 14 amino acids. The germline V gene encodes CDR1 SGHTA and CDR2 FQGNSA. The trim removed 5 bases at V and 4 bases at J, leaving 8 bases unmatched. The CDR3 spells CASSPLTGRYEQYF. The CDR3 DNA is TGTGCCAGCAGCCCCCTGACAGGGAGATACGAGCAGTACTTC.

V is TRBV9 and J is TRBJ2-1; 7 bases map to TRBD2. Unmatched junction bases numbered 9, after V lost 3 bases and J lost 6 bases. In germline, CDR1 is SGDLS, CDR2 YYNGEE. This CDR3 is built from 15 residues. In DNA, the CDR3 is TGTGCCAGCAGCGCGCGGGAGTCAGGAGTCAATGAGCAGTTCTTC. Translated: CASSARESGVNEQFF.

The V gene is TRBV7-3, the J gene TRBJ2-1; TRBD2 matches at 11 bases. The CDR3 length is 14 residues. Germline CDR1 reads SGHTA; CDR2 reads FQGTGA. The junction had 3 bases not matched to a gene; V was cut back by 5 bases and J by 6 bases. The CDR3 sequence is CASSLGTSGNEQFF. The DNA of the CDR3 is TGTGCCAGCAGCCTCGGGACTAGCGGCAATGAGCAGTTCTTC.

This clone was observed a few times. The chain is built from TRBV6-5 and TRBJ2-1, with 11 bases identical to TRBD2. This CDR3 region has 13 residues. Germline CDR1 and CDR2: MNHEY and SVGAGI. The CDR3, as DNA: TGTTCGGTTACTAGCGGGGGATACAATGAGCAGTTCTTC. Translated, it gives CSVTSGGYNEQFF.

This clone showed up just a few times. The CDR3: CASTTGSSYNSPLHF. The CDR3 DNA follows: TGTGCCTCAACCACAGGGAGCTCCTATAATTCACCCCTCCACTTT. The chain recombines TRBV30 with TRBJ1-6; D possibly corresponds to TRBD1 (6 bases). Per germline, CDR1 GTSNPN and CDR2 SVGIG (reference sequence). CDR3 length equals 15 residues. Trimming took off 7 bases at V and 0 bases at J, with 13 bases between the two ends.

This rearrangement joins TRBV5-4 to TRBJ1-2, with 7 bases lining up with TRBD1. The CDR3 has 14 amino acids. Germline CDR1 is SGHNT and CDR2 is YYREEE (reference sequence). V shed 0 bases, J shed 4 bases, and the junction held 3 bases outside the gene matches. CDR3 region: CASSLGGTAYGYTF. The CDR3 DNA reads TGTGCCAGCAGCTTGGGAGGGACAGCCTATGGCTACACCTTC. Full variable domain (outside the CDR3, taken from reference TRBV5-4 and TRBJ1-2): ETGVTQSPTHLIKTRGQQVTLRCSSQSGHNTVSWYQQALGQGPQFIFQYYREEENGRGNFPPRFSGLQFPNYSSELNVNALELDDSALYLCASSLGGTAYGYTFGSGTRLTVV.

The CDR3 here is CASSPPSGTYEQYF. DNA for the CDR3: TGTGCCAGCTCACCCCCTAGCGGGACTTACGAGCAGTACTTC. The V and J genes are TRBV18 and TRBJ2-7; 9 bases fit TRBD2. Germline CDR1 reads KGHSH; CDR2 reads LQKENI. The CDR3 has 14 amino acids. J was trimmed by 4 bases and V by 3 bases; bases with no gene match: 4.

This clone was seen a handful of times. V and J are TRBV28 and TRBJ2-7, with D perhaps TRBD1 (6 bases). The CDR3 spans 14 residues. Germline CDR1 and CDR2: MDHEN and SYDVKM. The germline V and J ends were trimmed by 8 bases and 7 bases, with 21 bases remaining between them. In DNA, the CDR3 is TGTGCCAGCGCCTCGGGACATTTTCGCGAGGAGCAGTACTTC. This gives the protein CASASGHFREEQYF.

This clone was observed a handful of times. The CDR3 DNA sequence: TGTGCCAGCAGTGCCGACAGGGGGAACACCGGGGAGCTGTTTTTT. This encodes CASSADRGNTGELFF. The chain carries TRBV6-1 and TRBJ2-2; 8 bases fit TRBD1. The germline V gene encodes CDR1 MNHNS and CDR2 SASEGT. Trimming removed 4 bases from V and 1 base from J; junction bases left unmatched: 2. The CDR3 is made up of 15 amino acids.